The 3 T cell receptor beta chains below come from one sample, sequenced in a study of healthy donors' naive CD4 and CD8 T cells. Each TCR library used about 500 ng of total RNA and a linear amplification protocol. TCRdb passed the reads through MiXCR, listing each CDR3 protein once. Found here are about 180,000 distinct CDR3 sequences, over 60% of them singletons; the top ten hold approximately 2.5%. Sequencing used naive CD4+ and CD8+ T cells sorted from blood, pooled from several donors. The source is a pool of human donors in good health; the sample pools cells from several healthy donors.

The gene calls are TRBV30 and TRBJ1-5; tentatively, D is TRBD1 (5 bases). Trimming removed 3 bases from V and 5 bases from J, with 11 bases in between. Germline V CDR1 and CDR2: GTSNPN, SVGIG (reference sequence). The CDR3 covers 13 residues. Here the CDR3 DNA reads TGTGCCTGGAGCGGAACAGGTTATCAGCCCCAGCATTTT. This encodes CAWSGTGYQPQHF.

This clonotype was seen just once. The chain has TRBV20-1 and TRBJ1-2; D gene uncertain. V was shortened by 3 bases and J by 3 bases, with 23 bases between the two germline ends. The CDR3 totals 17 residues. Germline CDR1 DFQATT, CDR2 SNEGSKA (reference sequence). The CDR3 DNA reads as TGCAGTGCTAGCTGGCCCGGGGTTAGCGGTTACGACTATGGCTACACCTTC. Amino acid sequence: CSASWPGVSGYDYGYTF.

V is TRBV29-1 and J is TRBJ2-1; D possibly uses TRBD1 or TRBD2 (5 bases each). Germline CDR1 is SQVTM and CDR2 is ANQGSEA. This CDR3 is 14 amino acids long. Trimming took 8 bases from V and 5 from J, leaving 19 bases between them. The CDR3 region has the DNA TGCAGCTCCGAGTCAAAATGGGGGAACAATGAGCAGTTCTTC. This codes for CSSESKWGNNEQFF.